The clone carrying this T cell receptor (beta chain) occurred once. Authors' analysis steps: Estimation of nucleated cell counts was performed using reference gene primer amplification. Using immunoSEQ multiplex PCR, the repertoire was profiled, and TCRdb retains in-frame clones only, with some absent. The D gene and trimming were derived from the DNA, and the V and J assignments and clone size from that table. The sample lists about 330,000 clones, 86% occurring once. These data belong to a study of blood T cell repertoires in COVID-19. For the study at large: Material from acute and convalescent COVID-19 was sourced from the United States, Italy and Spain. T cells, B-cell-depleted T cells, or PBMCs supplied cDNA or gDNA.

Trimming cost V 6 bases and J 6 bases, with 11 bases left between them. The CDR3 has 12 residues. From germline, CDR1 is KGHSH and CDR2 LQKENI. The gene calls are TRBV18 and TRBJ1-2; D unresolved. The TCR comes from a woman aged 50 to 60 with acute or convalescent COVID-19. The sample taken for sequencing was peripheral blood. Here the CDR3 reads CASSRDRDGYTF. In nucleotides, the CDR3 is TGTGCCAGCTCCCGGGATCGCGATGGCTACACCTTC.